Sequencing of this T cell receptor beta chain was carried out in a study of spatial heterogeneity in lung cancer. The overall study: Detection consistently captured more beta-chain sequences than alpha-chain sequences.

This clonotype was counted only a few times. TCR cDNA molecules were tagged individually, and each one carried a unique molecular identifier. TCRdb analysed the 5' RACE reads with MiXCR anew, one entry per CDR3 protein. The sample comprises fewer than 25,000 distinct CDR3 sequences, more than 9.5% of which are singletons, and 20% to 25% rests with the top ten. Time point: blood at routine non-recurrence follow-up after resection. The CDR3 is 16 residues long. Looked up from germline, CDR1 is SEHNR and CDR2 is FQNEAQ (reference sequence). V was clipped by 5 bases and J by 0 bases; unmatched bases: 3. The chain couples TRBV7-9 to TRBJ2-1, with TRBD2 identical over 11 bases. The sample in question was PBMCs, obtained at follow-up. This TCR was recovered from a male donor with early-stage non-small cell lung cancer. CDR3: CASSLTSGDSYNEQFF. The DNA of the CDR3 is TGTGCCAGCAGCCTGACTAGCGGGGACTCCTACAATGAGCAGTTCTTC.